The 10 T cell receptor beta chains in this list originate from one sample, sequenced in a study of Graves' ophthalmopathy and Graves' hyperthyroidism. CDR3 regions of TCR beta were amplified from RNA transcripts. Following a first-round RT-PCR that used HTBI primers, a second-round multiplex PCR was carried out. TCRdb redid the calling of the multiplex PCR reads with MiXCR, one entry per CDR3 protein. The profile covers some 350,000 distinct CDR3 sequences, with about 15% appearing a single time and about 2.4% taken by the ten largest. The specimen sequenced was peripheral blood. The receptors here all came from an adult woman with stable Graves' hyperthyroidism.

This clonotype was seen only a few times. V is TRBV6-2 or TRBV6-3 and J is TRBJ2-7; D perhaps matches TRBD2 (6 bases). The germline V gene encodes CDR1 MNHEY and CDR2 SVGEGT. The CDR3 has 18 residues. V was cut by 3 bases and J by 3 bases, with 24 bases left in between. CDR3 residues: CASSYEIADAQWVYEQYF. Written as DNA, the CDR3 is TGTGCCAGCAGTTATGAGATAGCGGATGCTCAGTGGGTCTACGAGCAGTACTTC.

In this sample, this clonotype turned up many times. This chain joins TRBV28 and TRBJ2-7; 9 bases are shared with TRBD2. The V gene end was trimmed by 4 bases and the J gene end by 7 bases; junction bases not matched to a gene: 8. CDR1 is MDHEN, CDR2 SYDVKM, per germline. This CDR3 is built from 14 residues. The CDR3 DNA follows: TGTGCCAGCAGTTACAGCGGGAGGCCCCCGGAGCAGTACTTC. Protein: CASSYSGRPPEQYF.

The chain is built from TRBV12-3 or TRBV12-4 and TRBJ2-7; 7 positions match TRBD1. With 5 bases clipped from V and 4 bases from J, the junction kept 11 bases outside the gene matches. The CDR3 loop spans 15 amino acids. CDR3 nucleotide sequence: TGTGCCAGCAGTACCGCGACAGGGACCAATTACGAGCAGTACTTC. The encoded protein is CASSTATGTNYEQYF.

This clonotype has a count of ten or more. The V call is TRBV20-1, the J call TRBJ2-7; 15 nucleotides line up with TRBD2. Germline values: CDR1 DFQATT, CDR2 SNEGSKA (reference sequence). The CDR3 contains 16 residues. The J segment lost 5 bases and the V segment lost 5 bases, leaving 10 bases of the junction unmatched. CDR3 sequence (DNA): TGCAGTGCTCCCCGGACTAGCGGGAGGGGGGTCCACGAGCAGTACTTC. Protein sequence: CSAPRTSGRGVHEQYF.

In its sample, this clonotype was seen many times. V gene TRBV19 combines with J gene TRBJ2-2; 12 bases line up with TRBD2. With V trimmed by 5 bases and J by 0 bases, 4 bases remained unmatched. This CDR3 comprises 17 residues. Looked up from germline, CDR1 is LNHDA and CDR2 is SQIVND (reference sequence). The CDR3 region has the DNA TGTGCCAGTAGTTCGGGACTAGCGGGCGCGAACACCGGGGAGCTGTTTTTT. Translating it yields CASSSGLAGANTGELFF.

This clonotype was seen more than once but under ten times. The J gene is TRBJ2-2, the V gene TRBV4-2; possibly TRBD2 for D (6 bases). Germline values: CDR1 LGHNA, CDR2 YNFKEQ. The CDR3 totals 18 residues. Trimming stripped 0 bases from V and 1 base from J, with 15 bases between. CDR3 amino acids: CASSQDLAGWGNTGELFF. The CDR3 DNA reads TGTGCCAGCAGCCAAGATTTGGCGGGGTGGGGGAACACCGGGGAGCTGTTTTTT.

This clonotype was seen ten or more times. The V and J genes are TRBV20-1 and TRBJ1-5; D may be TRBD1 (5 bases). V dropped 5 bases and J dropped 4 bases, with 15 bases sitting between them. The CDR3 contains 14 residues. The germline V gene encodes CDR1 DFQATT and CDR2 SNEGSKA (reference sequence). The CDR3 nucleotides read TGCAGTGCTCCCCTTCAGGGCGGTAATCAGCCCCAGCATTTT. Translated: CSAPLQGGNQPQHF.

The table lists this clonotype with many counts. V gene TRBV11-2 combines with J gene TRBJ2-7; 10 bases are a match to TRBD1. The CDR3 consists of 14 residues. Germline CDR1 and CDR2: SGHAT and FQNNGV. V was clipped by 6 bases and J by 6 bases; unmatched bases: 8. The CDR3 sequence: CASRPRDRGGEQYF. CDR3 sequence (DNA): TGTGCCAGCAGACCTCGGGACAGGGGTGGCGAGCAGTACTTC.

The sample holds many counts of this clonotype. The chain recombines TRBV28 with TRBJ1-5; possible D gene TRBD1, 5 bases. The germline V and J ends were trimmed by 3 bases and 7 bases, with 13 bases remaining between them. Germline V gene data show CDR1 as MDHEN and CDR2 as SYDVKM. This CDR3 is built from 14 residues. In nucleotides, the CDR3 is TGTGCCAGCAGTTTGCCAGGGCCTGGGCAGCCCCAGCATTTT. Its translation is CASSLPGPGQPQHF.

This clonotype was counted ten times or more. This chain joins TRBV19 and TRBJ2-7; D may match TRBD1 or TRBD2 (6 bases each). Germline V lookup: CDR1 LNHDA, CDR2 SQIVND (reference sequence). CDR3 size: 14 residues. Trimming left V 6 bases short and J 5 bases short, with 17 bases between. As DNA, the CDR3 is TGTGCCAGTAGGCCCGTAGGGGGGAGCCACGAGCAGTACTTC. Translated, it gives CASRPVGGSHEQYF.